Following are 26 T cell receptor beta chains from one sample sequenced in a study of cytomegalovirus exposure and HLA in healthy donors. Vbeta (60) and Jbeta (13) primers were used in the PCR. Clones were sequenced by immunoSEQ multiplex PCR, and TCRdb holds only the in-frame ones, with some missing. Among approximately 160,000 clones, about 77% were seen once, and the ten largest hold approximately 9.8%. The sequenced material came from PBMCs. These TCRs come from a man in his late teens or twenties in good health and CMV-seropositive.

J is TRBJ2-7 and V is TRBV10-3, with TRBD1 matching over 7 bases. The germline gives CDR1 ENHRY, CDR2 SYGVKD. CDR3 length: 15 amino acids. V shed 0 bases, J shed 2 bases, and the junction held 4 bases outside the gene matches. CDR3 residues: CAISESITGAYEQYF. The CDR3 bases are TGTGCCATCAGTGAGTCGATTACAGGGGCCTACGAGCAGTACTTC.

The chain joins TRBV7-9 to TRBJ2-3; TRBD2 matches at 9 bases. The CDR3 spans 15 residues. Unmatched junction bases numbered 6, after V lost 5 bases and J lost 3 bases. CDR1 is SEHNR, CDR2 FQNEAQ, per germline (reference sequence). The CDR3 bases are TGTGCCAGCAGCCCAACAGGACTAGCGACAGATACGCAGTATTTT. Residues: CASSPTGLATDTQYF.

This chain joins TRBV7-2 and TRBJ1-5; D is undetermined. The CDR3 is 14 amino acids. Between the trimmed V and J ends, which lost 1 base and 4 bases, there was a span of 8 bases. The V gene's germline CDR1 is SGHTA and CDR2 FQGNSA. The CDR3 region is CASSLVGINQPQHF. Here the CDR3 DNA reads TGTGCCAGCAGCTTAGTCGGGATTAATCAGCCCCAGCATTTT.

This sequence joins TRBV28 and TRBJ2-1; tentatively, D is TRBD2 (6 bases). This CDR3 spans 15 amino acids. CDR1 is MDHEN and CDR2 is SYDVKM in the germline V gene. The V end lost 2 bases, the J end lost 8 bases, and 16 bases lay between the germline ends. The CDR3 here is CASSLMREARDEQFF. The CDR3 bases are TGTGCCAGCAGTTTAATGAGGGAGGCTAGGGATGAGCAGTTCTTC.

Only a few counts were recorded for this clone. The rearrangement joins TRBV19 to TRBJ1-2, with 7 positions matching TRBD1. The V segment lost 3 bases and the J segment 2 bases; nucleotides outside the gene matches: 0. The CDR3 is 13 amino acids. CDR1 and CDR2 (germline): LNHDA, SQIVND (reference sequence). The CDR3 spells CASSMTGNYGYTF. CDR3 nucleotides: TGTGCCAGTAGTATGACAGGGAACTATGGCTACACCTTC.

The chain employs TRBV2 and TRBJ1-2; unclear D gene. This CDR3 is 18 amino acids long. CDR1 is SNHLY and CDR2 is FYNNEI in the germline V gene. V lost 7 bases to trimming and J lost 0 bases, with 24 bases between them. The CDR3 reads CASKQTEVVTPSNYGYTF. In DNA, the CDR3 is TGTGCCAGCAAACAAACGGAGGTAGTTACCCCTTCTAACTATGGCTACACCTTC.

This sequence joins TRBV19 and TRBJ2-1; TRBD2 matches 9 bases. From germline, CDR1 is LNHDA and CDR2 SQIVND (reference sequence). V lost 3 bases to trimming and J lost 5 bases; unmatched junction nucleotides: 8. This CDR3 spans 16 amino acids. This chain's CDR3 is CASSMSAGGPHNEQFF. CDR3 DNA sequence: TGTGCCAGTAGTATGTCAGCGGGGGGTCCTCACAATGAGCAGTTCTTC.

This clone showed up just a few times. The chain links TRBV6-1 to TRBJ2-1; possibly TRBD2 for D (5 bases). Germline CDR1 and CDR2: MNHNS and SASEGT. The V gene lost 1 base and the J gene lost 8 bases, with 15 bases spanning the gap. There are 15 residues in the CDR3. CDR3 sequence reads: CASSEVSSFLDEQFF. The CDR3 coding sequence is TGTGCCAGCAGTGAAGTGTCTAGCTTTCTGGATGAGCAGTTCTTC.

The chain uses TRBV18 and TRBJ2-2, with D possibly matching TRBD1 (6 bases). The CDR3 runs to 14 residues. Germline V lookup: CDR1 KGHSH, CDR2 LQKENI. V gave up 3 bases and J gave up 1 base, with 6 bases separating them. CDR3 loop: CASSPGQNTGELFF. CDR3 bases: TGTGCCAGCTCACCGGGACAGAACACCGGGGAGCTGTTTTTT. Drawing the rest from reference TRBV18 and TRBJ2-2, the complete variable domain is NAGVMQNPRHLVRRRGQEARLRCSPMKGHSHVYWYRQLPEEGLKFMVYLQKENIIDESGMPKERFSAEFPKEGPSILRIQQVVRGDSAAYFCASSPGQNTGELFFGEGSRLTVL.

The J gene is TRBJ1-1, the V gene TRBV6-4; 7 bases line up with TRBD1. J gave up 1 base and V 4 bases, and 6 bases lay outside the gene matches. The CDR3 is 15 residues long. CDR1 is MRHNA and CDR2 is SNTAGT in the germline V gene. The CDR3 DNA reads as TGTGCCAGCAGTGCCACCGGGACAGAGAACACTGAAGCTTTCTTT. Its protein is CASSATGTENTEAFF.

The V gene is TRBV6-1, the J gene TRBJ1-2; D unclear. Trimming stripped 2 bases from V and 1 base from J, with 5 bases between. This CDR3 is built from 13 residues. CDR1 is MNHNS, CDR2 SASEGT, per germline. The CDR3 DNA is TGTGCCAGCAGTGAATCTAGTAACTATGGCTACACCTTC. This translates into CASSESSNYGYTF.

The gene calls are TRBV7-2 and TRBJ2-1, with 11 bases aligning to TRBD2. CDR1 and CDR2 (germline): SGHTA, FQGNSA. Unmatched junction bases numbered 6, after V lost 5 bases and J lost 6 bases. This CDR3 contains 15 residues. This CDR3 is CASSAGLADFNEQFF. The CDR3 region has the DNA TGTGCCAGCAGCGCGGGACTAGCGGATTTCAATGAGCAGTTCTTC.

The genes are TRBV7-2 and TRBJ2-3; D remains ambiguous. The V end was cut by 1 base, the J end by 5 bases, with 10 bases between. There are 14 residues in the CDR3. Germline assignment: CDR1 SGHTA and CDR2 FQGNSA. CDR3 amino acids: CASSLGSYQDTQYF. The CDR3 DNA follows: TGTGCCAGCAGCTTAGGTAGCTACCAAGATACGCAGTATTTT.

The CDR3 spells CASSFSRQGARRQYF. The CDR3 DNA reads as TGTGCCAGCAGTTTTTCCCGACAGGGCGCGAGGAGGCAGTACTTC. This rearrangement joins TRBV27 to TRBJ2-7, with 7 bases that match TRBD1. CDR1 is MNHEY, CDR2 SMNVEV, per germline (reference sequence). After removal of 3 bases from V and 9 bases from J, the junction contained 14 bases not matched to a gene. The length of the CDR3 is 15 residues.

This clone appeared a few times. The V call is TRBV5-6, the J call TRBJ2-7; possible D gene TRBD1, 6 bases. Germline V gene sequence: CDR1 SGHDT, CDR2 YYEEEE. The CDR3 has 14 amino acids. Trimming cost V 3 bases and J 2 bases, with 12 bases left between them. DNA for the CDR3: TGTGCCAGCAGCTGGGGGACACAGACCTACGAGCAGTACTTC. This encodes CASSWGTQTYEQYF.

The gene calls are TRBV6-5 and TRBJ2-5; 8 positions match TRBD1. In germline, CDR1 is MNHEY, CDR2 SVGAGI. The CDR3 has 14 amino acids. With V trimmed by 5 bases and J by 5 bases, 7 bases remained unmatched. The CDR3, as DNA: TGTGCCAGCAGTCTCTCAGGGGGCGGGGAGACCCAGTACTTC. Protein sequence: CASSLSGGGETQYF.

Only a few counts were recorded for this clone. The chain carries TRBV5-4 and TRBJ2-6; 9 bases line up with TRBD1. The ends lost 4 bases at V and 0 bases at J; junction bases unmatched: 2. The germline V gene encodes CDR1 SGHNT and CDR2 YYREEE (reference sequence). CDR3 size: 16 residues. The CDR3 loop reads CASSRDRVSGANVLTF. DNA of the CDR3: TGTGCCAGCAGCCGGGACAGGGTCTCTGGGGCCAACGTCCTGACTTTC.

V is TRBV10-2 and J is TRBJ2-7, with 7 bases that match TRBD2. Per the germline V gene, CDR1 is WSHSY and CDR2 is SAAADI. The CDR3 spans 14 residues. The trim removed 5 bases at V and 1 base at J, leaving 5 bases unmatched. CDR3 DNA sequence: TGCGCCAGCAGTCCGGGGGGTAGTTCCTACGAGCAGTACTTC. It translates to CASSPGGSSYEQYF.

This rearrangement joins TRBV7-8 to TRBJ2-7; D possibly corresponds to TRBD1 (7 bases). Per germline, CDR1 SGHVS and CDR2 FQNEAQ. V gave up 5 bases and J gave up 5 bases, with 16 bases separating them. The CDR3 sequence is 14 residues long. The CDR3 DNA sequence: TGTGCCAGCAGCGTCAGGGGGGACCGGGACGAGCAGTACTTC. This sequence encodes CASSVRGDRDEQYF.

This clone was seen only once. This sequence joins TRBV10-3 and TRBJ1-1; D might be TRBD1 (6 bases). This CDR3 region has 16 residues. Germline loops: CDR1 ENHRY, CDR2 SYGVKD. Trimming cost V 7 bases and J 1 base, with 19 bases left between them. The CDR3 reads CAITSGDFGQNTEAFF. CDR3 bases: TGTGCCATCACCTCAGGGGATTTTGGGCAGAACACTGAAGCTTTCTTT.

This CDR3 is CAISASVGSSNQPQHF. The CDR3 DNA reads as TGTGCCATCAGTGCATCGGTCGGGAGTAGCAATCAGCCCCAGCATTTT. The chain couples TRBV10-3 to TRBJ1-5; D ambiguous. Trimming stripped 4 bases from V and 0 bases from J, with 13 bases between. Looked up from germline, CDR1 is ENHRY and CDR2 is SYGVKD. CDR3 length: 16 amino acids.

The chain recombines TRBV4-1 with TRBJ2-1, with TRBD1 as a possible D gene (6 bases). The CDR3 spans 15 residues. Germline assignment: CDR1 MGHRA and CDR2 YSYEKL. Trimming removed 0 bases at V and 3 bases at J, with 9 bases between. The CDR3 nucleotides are TGCGCCAGCAGCCAAGATGCACAGGGCTACAATGAGCAGTTCTTC. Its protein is CASSQDAQGYNEQFF.

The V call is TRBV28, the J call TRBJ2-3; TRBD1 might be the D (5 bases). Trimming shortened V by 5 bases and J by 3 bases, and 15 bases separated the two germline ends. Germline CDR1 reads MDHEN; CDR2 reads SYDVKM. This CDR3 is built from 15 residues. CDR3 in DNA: TGTGCCAGCAGTGTGGGAACAGGCCGGACAGATACGCAGTATTTT. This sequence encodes CASSVGTGRTDTQYF. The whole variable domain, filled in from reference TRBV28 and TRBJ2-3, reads DVKVTQSSRYLVKRTGEKVFLECVQDMDHENMFWYRQDPGLGLRLIYFSYDVKMKEKGDIPEGYSVSREKKERFSLILESASTNQTSMYLCASSVGTGRTDTQYFGPGTRLTVL.

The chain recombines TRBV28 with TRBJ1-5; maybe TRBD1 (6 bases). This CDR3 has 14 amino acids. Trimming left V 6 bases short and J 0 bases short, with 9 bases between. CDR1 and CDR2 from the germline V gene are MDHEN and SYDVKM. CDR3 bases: TGTGCCAGCAGACTAGGGGGTAGCAATCAGCCCCAGCATTTT. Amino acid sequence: CASRLGGSNQPQHF.

The CDR3 DNA reads as TGTGCCAGCAGTTTAAAGCGGGAGGGCATCAATGAGCAGTTCTTC. Translated: CASSLKREGINEQFF. The gene calls are TRBV27 and TRBJ2-1; TRBD2 aligns across 10 bases. Looked up from germline, CDR1 is MNHEY and CDR2 is SMNVEV (reference sequence). The V and J ends lost 2 bases and 6 bases, in that order; junction bases with no gene match: 4. The CDR3 length is 15 residues.

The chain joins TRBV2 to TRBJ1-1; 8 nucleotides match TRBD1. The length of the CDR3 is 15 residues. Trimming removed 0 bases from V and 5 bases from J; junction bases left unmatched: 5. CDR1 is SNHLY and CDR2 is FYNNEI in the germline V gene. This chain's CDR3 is CASSEAARQGTEAFF. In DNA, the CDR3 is TGTGCCAGCAGTGAAGCCGCTAGACAGGGGACTGAAGCTTTCTTT.